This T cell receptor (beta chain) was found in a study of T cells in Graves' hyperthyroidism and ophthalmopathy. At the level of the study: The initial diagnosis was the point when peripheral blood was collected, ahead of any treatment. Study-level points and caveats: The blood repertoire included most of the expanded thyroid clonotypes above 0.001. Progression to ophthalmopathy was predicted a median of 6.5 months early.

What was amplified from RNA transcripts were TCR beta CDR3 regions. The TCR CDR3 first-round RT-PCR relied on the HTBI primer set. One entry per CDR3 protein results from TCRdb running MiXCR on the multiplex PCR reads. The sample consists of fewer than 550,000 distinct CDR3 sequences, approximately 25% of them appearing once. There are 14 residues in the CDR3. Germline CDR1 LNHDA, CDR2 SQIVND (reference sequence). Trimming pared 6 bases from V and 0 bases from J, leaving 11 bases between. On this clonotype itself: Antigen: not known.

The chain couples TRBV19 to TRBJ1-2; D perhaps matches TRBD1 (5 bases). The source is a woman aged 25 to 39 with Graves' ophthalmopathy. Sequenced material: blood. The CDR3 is CASSNRPANYGYTF. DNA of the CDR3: TGTGCCAGTAGCAACAGGCCAGCTAACTATGGCTACACCTTC.